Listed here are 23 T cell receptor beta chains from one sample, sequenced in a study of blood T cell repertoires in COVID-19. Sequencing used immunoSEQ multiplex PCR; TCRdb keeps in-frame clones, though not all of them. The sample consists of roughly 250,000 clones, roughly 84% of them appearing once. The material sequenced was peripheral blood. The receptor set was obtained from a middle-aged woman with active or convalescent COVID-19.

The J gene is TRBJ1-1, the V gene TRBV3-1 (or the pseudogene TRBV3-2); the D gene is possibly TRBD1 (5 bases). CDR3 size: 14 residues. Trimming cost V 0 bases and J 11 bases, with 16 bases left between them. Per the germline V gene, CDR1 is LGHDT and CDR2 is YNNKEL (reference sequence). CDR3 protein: CASSQDVQVSEAFF. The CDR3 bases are TGTGCCAGCAGCCAAGATGTACAGGTATCGGAGGCTTTCTTT.

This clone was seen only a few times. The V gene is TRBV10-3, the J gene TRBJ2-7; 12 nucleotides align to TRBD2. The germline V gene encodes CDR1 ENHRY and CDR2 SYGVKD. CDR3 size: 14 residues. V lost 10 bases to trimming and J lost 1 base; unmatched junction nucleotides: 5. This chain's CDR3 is CATRLAGESYEQYF. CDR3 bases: TGTGCCACCCGACTAGCGGGGGAGTCCTACGAGCAGTACTTC.

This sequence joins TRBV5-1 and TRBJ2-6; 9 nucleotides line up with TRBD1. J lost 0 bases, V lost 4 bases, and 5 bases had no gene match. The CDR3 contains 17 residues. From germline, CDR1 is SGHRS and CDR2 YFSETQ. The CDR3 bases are TGCGCCAGCAGCACGGGACAGGGAAACTCTGGGGCCAACGTCCTGACTTTC. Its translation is CASSTGQGNSGANVLTF. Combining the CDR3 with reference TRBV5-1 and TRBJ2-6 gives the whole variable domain KAGVTQTPRYLIKTRGQQVTLSCSPISGHRSVSWYQQTPGQGLQFLFEYFSETQRNKGNFPGRFSGRQFSNSRSEMNVSTLELGDSALYLCASSTGQGNSGANVLTFGAGSRLTVL.

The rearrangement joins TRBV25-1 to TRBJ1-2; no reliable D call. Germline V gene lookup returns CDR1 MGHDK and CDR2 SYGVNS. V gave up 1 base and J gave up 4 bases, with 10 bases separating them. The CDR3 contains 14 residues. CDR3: CASSESEGRYGYTF. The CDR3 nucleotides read TGTGCCAGCAGTGAATCGGAGGGCCGCTATGGCTACACCTTC.

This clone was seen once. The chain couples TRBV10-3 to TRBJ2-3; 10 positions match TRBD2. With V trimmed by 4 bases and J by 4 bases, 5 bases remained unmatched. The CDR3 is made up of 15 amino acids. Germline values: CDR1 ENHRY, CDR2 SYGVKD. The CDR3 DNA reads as TGTGCCATCAGTGCGTCTAGCGGGGGAGCAGATACGCAGTATTTT. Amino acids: CAISASSGGADTQYF.

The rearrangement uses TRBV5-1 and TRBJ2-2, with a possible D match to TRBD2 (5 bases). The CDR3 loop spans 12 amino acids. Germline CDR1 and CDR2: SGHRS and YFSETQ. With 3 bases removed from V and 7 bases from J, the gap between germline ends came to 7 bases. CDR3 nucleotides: TGCGCCAGCAGCTCCGGAGGCGGGGAGCTGTTTTTT. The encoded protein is CASSSGGGELFF.

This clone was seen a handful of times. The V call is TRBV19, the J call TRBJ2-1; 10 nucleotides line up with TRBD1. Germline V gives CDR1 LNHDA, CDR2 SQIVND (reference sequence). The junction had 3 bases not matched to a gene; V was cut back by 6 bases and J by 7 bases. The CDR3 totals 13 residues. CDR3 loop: CASRWTGGNEQFF. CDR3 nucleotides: TGTGCCAGTAGGTGGACAGGGGGGAATGAGCAGTTCTTC.

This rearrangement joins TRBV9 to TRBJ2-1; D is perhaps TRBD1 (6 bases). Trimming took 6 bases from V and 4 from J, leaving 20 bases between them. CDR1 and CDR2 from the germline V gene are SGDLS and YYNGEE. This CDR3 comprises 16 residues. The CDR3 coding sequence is TGTGCCAGCAACCCGACTTCAACAGGGACATACAATGAGCAGTTCTTC. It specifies CASNPTSTGTYNEQFF.

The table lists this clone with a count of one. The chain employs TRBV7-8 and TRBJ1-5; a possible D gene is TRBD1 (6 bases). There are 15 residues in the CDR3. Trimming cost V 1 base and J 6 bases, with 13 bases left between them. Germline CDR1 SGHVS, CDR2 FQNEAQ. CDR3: CASSLGRGSLQPQHF. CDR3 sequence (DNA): TGTGCCAGCAGCTTAGGTAGGGGGTCCCTTCAGCCCCAGCATTTT.

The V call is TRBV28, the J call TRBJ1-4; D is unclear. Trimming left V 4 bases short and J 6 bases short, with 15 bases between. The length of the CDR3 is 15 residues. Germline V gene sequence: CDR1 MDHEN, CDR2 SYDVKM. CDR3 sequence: CASSSAGRGDEKLFF. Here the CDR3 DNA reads TGTGCCAGCAGTTCAGCCGGTCGTGGAGATGAAAAACTGTTTTTT.

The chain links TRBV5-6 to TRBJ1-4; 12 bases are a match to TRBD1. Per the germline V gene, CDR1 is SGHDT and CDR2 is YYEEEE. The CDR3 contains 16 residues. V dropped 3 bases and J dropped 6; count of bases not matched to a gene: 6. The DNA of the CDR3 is TGTGCCAGCAGCTGGGGGACAGGGGGCTTTGATGAAAAACTGTTTTTT. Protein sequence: CASSWGTGGFDEKLFF.

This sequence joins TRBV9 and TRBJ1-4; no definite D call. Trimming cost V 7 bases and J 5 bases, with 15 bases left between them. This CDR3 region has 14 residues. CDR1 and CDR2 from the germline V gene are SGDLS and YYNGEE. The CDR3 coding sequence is TGTGCCAGCGGGCGCGAGCTGTGGAATGAAAAACTGTTTTTT. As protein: CASGRELWNEKLFF.

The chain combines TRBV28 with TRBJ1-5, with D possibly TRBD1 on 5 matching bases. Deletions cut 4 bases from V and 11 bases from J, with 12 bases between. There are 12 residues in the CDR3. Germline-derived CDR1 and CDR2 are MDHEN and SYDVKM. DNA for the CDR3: TGTGCCAGCAGTTCGACCCTAGGGGCCCAGCATTTT. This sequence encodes CASSSTLGAQHF.

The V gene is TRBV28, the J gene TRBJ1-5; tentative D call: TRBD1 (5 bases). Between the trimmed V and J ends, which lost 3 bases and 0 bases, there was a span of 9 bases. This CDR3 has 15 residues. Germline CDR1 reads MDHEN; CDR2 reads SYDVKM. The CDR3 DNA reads TGTGCCAGCAGTTTGGGGCGCCATAGCAATCAGCCCCAGCATTTT. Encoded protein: CASSLGRHSNQPQHF.

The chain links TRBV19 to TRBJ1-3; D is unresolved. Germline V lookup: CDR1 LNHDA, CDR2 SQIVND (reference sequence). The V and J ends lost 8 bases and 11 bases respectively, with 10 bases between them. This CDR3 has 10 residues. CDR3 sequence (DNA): TGTGCCAGTGGTCTGTGGCCCATATATTTT. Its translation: CASGLWPIYF.

In nucleotides, the CDR3 is TGCGCCAGCCGGACTAGCGGGGGAAACACCGGGGAGCTGTTTTTT. Encoded protein: CASRTSGGNTGELFF. The chain recombines TRBV10-2 with TRBJ2-2; 13 bases are a match to TRBD2. Trimming took 8 bases from V and 2 from J; bases not matched to a gene: 2. Germline values: CDR1 WSHSY, CDR2 SAAADI. This CDR3 is built from 15 residues.

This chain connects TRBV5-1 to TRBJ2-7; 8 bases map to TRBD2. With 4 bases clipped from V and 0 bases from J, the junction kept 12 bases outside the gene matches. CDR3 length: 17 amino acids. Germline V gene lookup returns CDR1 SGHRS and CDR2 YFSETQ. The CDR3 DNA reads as TGCGCCAGCAGCCTAAGAACAAGGACTAGCCCCTCCTACGAGCAGTACTTC. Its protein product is CASSLRTRTSPSYEQYF.

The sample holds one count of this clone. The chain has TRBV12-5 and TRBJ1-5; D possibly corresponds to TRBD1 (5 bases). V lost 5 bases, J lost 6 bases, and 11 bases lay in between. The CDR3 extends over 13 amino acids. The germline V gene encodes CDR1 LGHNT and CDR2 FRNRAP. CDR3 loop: CASGNAGGQPQHF. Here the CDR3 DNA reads TGTGCTAGTGGTAATGCGGGGGGTCAGCCCCAGCATTTT.

The CDR3 region is CASSLERGEKLFF. The CDR3 DNA is TGTGCCAGCAGCTTAGAGCGAGGGGAAAAACTGTTTTTT. The J gene is TRBJ1-4, the V gene TRBV7-3; no definite D call. Germline CDR1 is SGHTA and CDR2 is FQGTGA. V dropped 2 bases and J dropped 8 bases, with 9 bases sitting between them. The CDR3 runs to 13 residues.

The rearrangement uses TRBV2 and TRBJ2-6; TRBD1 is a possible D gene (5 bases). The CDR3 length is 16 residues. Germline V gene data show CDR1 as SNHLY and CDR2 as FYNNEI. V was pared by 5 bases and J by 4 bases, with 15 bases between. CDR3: CASSPAGLGGANVLTF. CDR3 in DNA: TGTGCCAGCAGTCCAGCAGGGCTGGGAGGGGCCAACGTCCTGACTTTC.

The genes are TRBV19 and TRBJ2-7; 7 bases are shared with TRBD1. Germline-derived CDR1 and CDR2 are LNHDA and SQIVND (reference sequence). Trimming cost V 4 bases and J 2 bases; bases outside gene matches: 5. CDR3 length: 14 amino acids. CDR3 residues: CASSTRDSPYEQYF. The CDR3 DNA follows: TGTGCCAGTAGTACCCGGGACAGCCCCTACGAGCAGTACTTC.

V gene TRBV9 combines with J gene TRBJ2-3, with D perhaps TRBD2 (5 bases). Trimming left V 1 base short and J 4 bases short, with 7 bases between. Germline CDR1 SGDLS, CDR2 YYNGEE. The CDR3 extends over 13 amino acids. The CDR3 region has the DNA TGTGCCAGCAGCGTAAGAGGGTCAGATACGCAGTATTTT. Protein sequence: CASSVRGSDTQYF.

CDR3 sequence: CASSIESGTGLQPQHF. The CDR3 nucleotides read TGTGCCAGTAGTATAGAATCAGGGACAGGGCTTCAGCCCCAGCATTTT. The V and J genes are TRBV19 and TRBJ1-5, with 9 bases fitting TRBD1. Germline trimming cut 0 bases from V and 6 bases from J; bases unmatched to any gene: 6. The germline V gene has CDR1 LNHDA and CDR2 SQIVND (reference sequence). The CDR3 sequence is 16 residues long.